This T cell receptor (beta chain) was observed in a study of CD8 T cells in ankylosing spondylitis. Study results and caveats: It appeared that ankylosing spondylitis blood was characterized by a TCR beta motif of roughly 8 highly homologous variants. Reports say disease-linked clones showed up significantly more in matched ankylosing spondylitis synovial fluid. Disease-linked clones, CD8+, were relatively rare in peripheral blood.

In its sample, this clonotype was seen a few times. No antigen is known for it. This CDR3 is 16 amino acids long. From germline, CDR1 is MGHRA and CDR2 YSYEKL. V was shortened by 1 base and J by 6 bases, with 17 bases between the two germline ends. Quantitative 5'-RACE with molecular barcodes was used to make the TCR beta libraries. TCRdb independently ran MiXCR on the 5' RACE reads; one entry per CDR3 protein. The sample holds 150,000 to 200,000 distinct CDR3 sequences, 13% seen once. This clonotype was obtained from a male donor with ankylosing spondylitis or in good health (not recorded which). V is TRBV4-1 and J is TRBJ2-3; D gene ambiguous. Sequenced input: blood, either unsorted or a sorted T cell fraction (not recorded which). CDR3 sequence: CASSQVTSLGRDTQYF. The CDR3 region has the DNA TGCGCCAGCAGCCAAGTTACCTCCCTAGGTCGGGATACGCAGTATTTT.